The rows below give T cell receptor beta chains drawn from one sample of a study of T cells in Graves' hyperthyroidism and ophthalmopathy. MiXCR was run by TCRdb on the multiplex PCR reads, yielding one entry per CDR3 protein. In the table there are around 530,000 distinct CDR3 sequences, roughly 18% of which are singletons. Sequenced material: blood. All receptors come from a woman in her late teens or twenties with Graves' ophthalmopathy. The CDR3 runs from the conserved cysteine through the conserved F or W. A D gene is named only where the DNA matches it firmly. Clone size, where shown, is once, few, many, or a class for clones that have expanded.

clone_size: -
d_call: TRBD2
j_call: TRBJ2-3
v_call: TRBV29-1
cdr3_aa: CSVGSTSGGTDTQYF
cdr3_nt: TGCAGCGTGGGATCCACTAGCGGGGGCACAGATACGCAGTATTTT

clone_size: -
d_call: -
j_call: TRBJ2-6
v_call: TRBV9
cdr3_aa: CNPPSQGFSGANVLTF
cdr3_nt: TGTAATCCACCTTCACAGGGATTCTCTGGGGCCAACGTCCTGACTTTC

clone_size: many
d_call: TRBD1
j_call: TRBJ2-1
v_call: TRBV19
cdr3_aa: CASSISGGNEQFF
cdr3_nt: TGTGCCAGTAGTATTTCAGGGGGCAATGAGCAGTTCTTC

clone_size: large
d_call: -
j_call: TRBJ2-1
v_call: TRBV13
cdr3_aa: CASSVTGNEQFF
cdr3_nt: TGTGCCAGCAGCGTAACAGGGAATGAGCAGTTCTTC

clone_size: -
d_call: TRBD1
j_call: TRBJ2-5
v_call: TRBV28
cdr3_aa: CASSLFLGQGVGRETQYF
cdr3_nt: TGTGCCAGCAGTTTATTCCTGGGACAGGGTGTGGGCCGGGAGACCCAGTACTTC

clone_size: many
d_call: -
j_call: TRBJ2-6
v_call: TRBV28
cdr3_aa: CASSSSPIRRSGANVLTF
cdr3_nt: TGTGCCAGCAGTTCCTCCCCGATACGACGCTCTGGGGCCAACGTCCTGACTTTC

clone_size: -
d_call: TRBD1
j_call: TRBJ1-3
v_call: TRBV11-1
cdr3_aa: CASSFGQGNTIYF
cdr3_nt: TGTGCCAGCAGTTTCGGACAGGGCAACACCATATATTTT

clone_size: few
d_call: -
j_call: TRBJ1-1
v_call: TRBV7-3
cdr3_aa: CASSLTGVGNTEAFF
cdr3_nt: TGTGCCAGCAGCTTAACGGGGGTCGGGAACACTGAAGCTTTCTTT

clone_size: -
d_call: -
j_call: TRBJ2-3
v_call: TRBV27
cdr3_aa: CASRGLSTDTQYF
cdr3_nt: TGTGCCAGCAGGGGCCTAAGCACAGATACGCAGTATTTT

clone_size: few
d_call: -
j_call: TRBJ2-7
v_call: TRBV4-2
cdr3_aa: CASSQEPMDTSYEQYF
cdr3_nt: TGTGCCAGCAGCCAAGAACCGATGGACACGTCCTACGAGCAGTACTTC

clone_size: many
d_call: TRBD2
j_call: TRBJ2-3
v_call: TRBV6-2/TRBV6-3
cdr3_aa: CASSILAGGQDTQYF
cdr3_nt: TGTGCCAGCAGTATACTAGCGGGGGGGCAAGATACGCAGTATTTT

clone_size: many
d_call: -
j_call: TRBJ1-2
v_call: TRBV2
cdr3_aa: CAQGGGEPNYGYTF
cdr3_nt: TGTGCCCAAGGGGGGGGCGAACCTAACTATGGCTACACCTTC

clone_size: many
d_call: -
j_call: TRBJ2-1
v_call: TRBV11-2
cdr3_aa: CASSHEWDNEQFF
cdr3_nt: TGTGCCAGCAGCCATGAGTGGGACAATGAGCAGTTCTTC

clone_size: many
d_call: -
j_call: TRBJ1-5
v_call: TRBV6-2/TRBV6-3
cdr3_aa: CASRIGAGTDQPQHF
cdr3_nt: TGTGCCAGCAGGATCGGGGCAGGGACCGATCAGCCCCAGCATTTT

clone_size: many
d_call: -
j_call: TRBJ2-1
v_call: TRBV3-1
cdr3_aa: CASSQDLPGWGNNEQFF
cdr3_nt: TGTGCCAGCAGCCAAGACCTGCCGGGTTGGGGCAACAATGAGCAGTTCTTC

clone_size: many
d_call: -
j_call: TRBJ1-1
v_call: TRBV7-2
cdr3_aa: CASSLDRGGTSEAFF
cdr3_nt: TGTGCCAGCAGCTTAGATCGGGGAGGGACCTCTGAAGCTTTCTTT

clone_size: many
d_call: -
j_call: TRBJ1-1
v_call: TRBV3-1
cdr3_aa: CASSLRETEAFF
cdr3_nt: TGTGCCAGCAGCTTACGTGAGACTGAAGCTTTCTTT

clone_size: many
d_call: -
j_call: TRBJ2-1
v_call: TRBV28
cdr3_aa: CASSLMLVGQFF
cdr3_nt: TGTGCCAGCAGTTTAATGCTAGTGGGGCAGTTCTTC

clone_size: many
d_call: TRBD2
j_call: TRBJ2-2
v_call: TRBV6-1
cdr3_aa: CASSELGTSGPGELFF
cdr3_nt: TGTGCCAGCAGTGAACTAGGGACTAGCGGGCCCGGGGAGCTGTTTTTT

clone_size: many
d_call: TRBD1
j_call: TRBJ1-4
v_call: TRBV28
cdr3_aa: CASSQVGTGGKKLFF
cdr3_nt: TGTGCCAGCAGTCAAGTGGGGACAGGGGGTAAAAAACTGTTTTTT